This is a list of T cell receptor beta chains from one sample in a study of cytomegalovirus exposure and HLA in healthy donors. Sequencing used immunoSEQ multiplex PCR; TCRdb keeps in-frame clones, though not all of them. This table has fewer than 95,000 clones, 85% appearing once. Sequencing used PBMCs. Receptors were obtained from a man aged 40-50 years in good health and CMV-seropositive. Both conserved end residues are part of each CDR3. The D gene is left open where the match is weak. A row's size may be missing; if present it is once, few, many or a size class.

D: .
V: TRBV2
length: 15
size: .
J: TRBJ2-5
CDR3: CASIRRSSIQETQYF
DNA: TGTGCCAGCATTAGGAGGTCGAGTATTCAAGAGACCCAGTACTTC

D: TRBD2
V: TRBV11-2
length: 17
size: .
J: TRBJ2-3
CDR3: CASSLPPGGGITDTQYF
DNA: TGTGCCAGCAGCTTGCCCCCGGGCGGGGGGATCACAGATACGCAGTATTTT

D: .
V: TRBV25-1
length: 17
size: once
J: TRBJ1-4
CDR3: CASSAPLGEFGDEKLFF
DNA: TGTGCCAGCAGTGCGCCTTTGGGAGAGTTTGGGGATGAAAAACTGTTTTTT

D: TRBD2
V: TRBV11-2
length: 16
size: .
J: TRBJ2-5
CDR3: CASSQGTSGFQETQYF
DNA: TGTGCCAGCAGCCAGGGGACTAGCGGGTTCCAAGAGACCCAGTACTTC

D: .
V: TRBV6-1
length: 15
size: .
J: TRBJ1-1
CDR3: CASSEGPGRGTEAFF
DNA: TGTGCCAGCAGTGAAGGACCAGGGCGGGGGACTGAAGCTTTCTTT

D: TRBD2
V: TRBV7-3
length: 14
size: .
J: TRBJ2-3
CDR3: CASSLAGGTDTQYF
DNA: TGTGCCAGCAGCTTAGCGGGGGGGACAGATACGCAGTATTTT

D: TRBD2
V: TRBV7-3
length: 13
size: .
J: TRBJ2-5
CDR3: CASSSRGGETQYF
DNA: TGTGCCAGCAGCTCGCGGGGGGGGGAGACCCAGTACTTC

D: TRBD1
V: TRBV28
length: 15
size: .
J: TRBJ2-7
CDR3: CASRSTGTGVYEQYF
DNA: TGTGCCAGCAGATCCACCGGGACAGGGGTTTACGAGCAGTACTTC

D: TRBD2
V: TRBV9
length: 16
size: .
J: TRBJ2-1
CDR3: CASSVRGDGAGNEQFF
DNA: TGTGCCAGCAGCGTGAGGGGAGACGGAGCGGGGAATGAGCAGTTCTTC

D: .
V: TRBV6-1
length: 19
size: .
J: TRBJ1-5
CDR3: CASSESANPTGDSNQPQHF
DNA: TGTGCCAGCAGTGAATCCGCTAACCCGACAGGAGATAGCAATCAGCCCCAGCATTTT

D: .
V: TRBV19
length: 11
size: .
J: TRBJ2-7
CDR3: CASSRGYEQYF
DNA: TGTGCCAGTAGCCGCGGCTACGAGCAGTACTTC

D: .
V: TRBV6-4
length: 13
size: .
J: TRBJ2-5
CDR3: CASSRDRGETQYF
DNA: TGTGCCAGCAGTAGGGATAGGGGAGAGACCCAGTACTTC

D: .
V: TRBV11-3
length: 14
size: .
J: TRBJ1-1
CDR3: CASSATGLNTEAFF
DNA: TGTGCCAGCAGCGCAACAGGGCTTAACACTGAAGCTTTCTTT

D: TRBD2
V: TRBV7-6
length: 16
size: .
J: TRBJ2-5
CDR3: CASMAGGGLSQETQYF
DNA: TGTGCCAGCATGGCTGGGGGGGGACTGTCGCAAGAGACCCAGTACTTC

D: TRBD2
V: TRBV4-2
length: 19
size: .
J: TRBJ2-2
CDR3: CASSRAGGPSRTNTGELFF
DNA: TGTGCCAGCAGCAGGGCGGGAGGGCCGTCACGGACGAACACCGGGGAGCTGTTTTTT

D: TRBD1
V: TRBV2
length: 14
size: .
J: TRBJ1-1
CDR3: CASTDRGKNTEAFF
DNA: TGTGCCAGCACGGACAGGGGAAAGAACACTGAAGCTTTCTTT

D: .
V: TRBV6-5
length: 15
size: few
J: TRBJ2-7
CDR3: CASRRGDSLSYEQYF
DNA: TGTGCCAGCAGGCGGGGGGACAGCCTTTCCTACGAGCAGTACTTC

D: .
V: TRBV6-5
length: 14
size: .
J: TRBJ1-6
CDR3: CASRTRTVSSPLHF
DNA: TGTGCCAGCAGGACAAGGACAGTTTCTTCACCCCTCCACTTT

D: .
V: TRBV28
length: 13
size: .
J: TRBJ2-4
CDR3: CASRQGVKNIQYF
DNA: TGTGCCAGCAGACAAGGGGTCAAAAACATTCAGTACTTC

D: TRBD1
V: TRBV6-5
length: 15
size: .
J: TRBJ2-4
CDR3: CASSYSTGDKNIQYF
DNA: TGTGCCAGCAGTTACTCCACAGGGGACAAAAACATTCAGTACTTC

D: TRBD2
V: TRBV7-9
length: 17
size: .
J: TRBJ2-1
CDR3: CASSLNVGSGRRGEQFF
DNA: TGTGCCAGCAGCTTAAATGTGGGGAGCGGGAGGAGGGGTGAGCAGTTCTTC

D: TRBD1
V: TRBV10-3
length: 12
size: .
J: TRBJ2-7
CDR3: CASQTGGYEQYF
DNA: TGTGCCAGCCAGACAGGGGGCTACGAGCAGTACTTC

D: .
V: TRBV9
length: 16
size: .
J: TRBJ2-3
CDR3: CASSVGPRGTPDTQYF
DNA: TGTGCCAGCAGCGTAGGCCCGCGGGGTACCCCAGATACGCAGTATTTT

D: TRBD1
V: TRBV27
length: 15
size: .
J: TRBJ2-7
CDR3: CASSLSGQGVYEQYF
DNA: TGTGCCAGCAGTTTATCTGGGCAGGGGGTTTACGAGCAGTACTTC

D: .
V: TRBV7-2
length: 13
size: .
J: TRBJ2-7
CDR3: CASSTYLEVEQYF
DNA: TGTGCCAGCAGCACCTATCTAGAGGTCGAGCAGTACTTC

D: TRBD1
V: TRBV5-8
length: 15
size: once
J: TRBJ2-1
CDR3: CASSTDRVIVDEQFF
DNA: TGTGCCAGCAGCACCGACAGGGTGATAGTCGATGAGCAGTTCTTC

D: .
V: TRBV14
length: 13
size: .
J: TRBJ1-5
CDR3: CASSLKLGGPQHF
DNA: TGTGCCAGCAGCCTCAAACTAGGGGGGCCCCAGCATTTT

D: TRBD1
V: TRBV5-4
length: 17
size: .
J: TRBJ1-1
CDR3: CASSPPGTGTMNTEAFF
DNA: TGTGCCAGCAGCCCCCCCGGGACAGGAACCATGAACACTGAAGCTTTCTTT

D: TRBD1
V: TRBV29-1
length: 15
size: few
J: TRBJ2-5
CDR3: CSARTGRGKPETQYF
DNA: TGCAGCGCAAGGACAGGGCGTGGCAAACCCGAGACCCAGTACTTC

D: TRBD1
V: TRBV6-1
length: 15
size: .
J: TRBJ1-6
CDR3: CASTRQGLSISPLHF
DNA: TGTGCCAGCACCCGACAGGGACTCTCCATCTCACCCCTCCACTTT

D: TRBD2
V: TRBV28
length: 15
size: .
J: TRBJ2-3
CDR3: CASSFRTSGTDTQYF
DNA: TGTGCCAGCAGTTTTCGAACTAGCGGTACAGATACGCAGTATTTT

D: TRBD2
V: TRBV7-9
length: 14
size: .
J: TRBJ2-7
CDR3: CASSVLAGGYEQYF
DNA: TGTGCCAGCAGTGTTCTAGCGGGGGGATACGAGCAGTACTTC

D: TRBD2
V: TRBV6-1
length: 14
size: .
J: TRBJ2-7
CDR3: CASKGGLAGNEQYF
DNA: TGTGCCAGCAAAGGGGGACTAGCGGGAAACGAGCAGTACTTC

D: .
V: TRBV6-6
length: 14
size: .
J: TRBJ1-1
CDR3: CASSPRGGNTEAFF
DNA: TGTGCCAGCAGTCCCCGGGGGGGGAACACTGAAGCTTTCTTT

D: .
V: TRBV19
length: 14
size: .
J: TRBJ1-1
CDR3: CASTGRGSGTEAFF
DNA: TGTGCCAGTACCGGAAGAGGGTCAGGCACTGAAGCTTTCTTT

D: TRBD2
V: TRBV9
length: 16
size: .
J: TRBJ2-5
CDR3: CASSVGVGRAEETQYF
DNA: TGTGCCAGCAGCGTAGGGGTCGGGAGGGCCGAAGAGACCCAGTACTTC

D: .
V: TRBV27
length: 14
size: .
J: TRBJ1-6
CDR3: CASSFVSDNSPLHF
DNA: TGTGCCAGCAGTTTTGTGTCCGATAATTCACCCCTCCACTTT

D: TRBD2
V: TRBV28
length: 12
size: .
J: TRBJ2-3
CDR3: CASSKVAGTQYF
DNA: TGTGCCAGCAGTAAAGTAGCGGGAACGCAGTATTTT

D: .
V: TRBV9
length: 15
size: few
J: TRBJ1-3
CDR3: CASSVSGNSGNTIYF
DNA: TGTGCCAGCAGCGTGTCAGGGAACTCTGGAAACACCATATATTTT

D: TRBD1
V: TRBV11-2
length: 16
size: .
J: TRBJ1-1
CDR3: CASSPGDRVLSTEAFF
DNA: TGTGCCAGCAGCCCAGGGGACAGGGTATTGAGCACTGAAGCTTTCTTT

D: TRBD1
V: TRBV30
length: 17
size: .
J: TRBJ2-7
CDR3: CAWSHYTGTGGLYEQYF
DNA: TGTGCCTGGAGCCATTATACCGGGACAGGGGGCTTGTACGAGCAGTACTTC

D: TRBD1
V: TRBV11-2
length: 15
size: .
J: TRBJ2-7
CDR3: CASSFVGTGGPEQYF
DNA: TGTGCCAGCAGCTTCGTCGGGACAGGGGGCCCCGAGCAGTACTTC

D: TRBD2
V: TRBV5-4
length: 17
size: few
J: TRBJ2-2
CDR3: CASSLGSGRANTGELFF
DNA: TGTGCCAGCAGCTTGGGTAGCGGGAGGGCGAACACCGGGGAGCTGTTTTTT

D: TRBD1
V: TRBV6-1
length: 18
size: .
J: TRBJ2-6
CDR3: CASSAFQDRSSGANVLTF
DNA: TGTGCCAGCAGTGCATTCCAGGACAGGAGCTCTGGGGCCAACGTCCTGACTTTC

D: .
V: TRBV7-8
length: 14
size: few
J: TRBJ1-3
CDR3: CASSLGSSGNTIYF
DNA: TGTGCCAGCAGCTTAGGCAGCTCTGGAAACACCATATATTTT

D: .
V: TRBV10-3
length: 14
size: .
J: TRBJ1-1
CDR3: CAISEVGGNTEAFF
DNA: TGTGCCATCAGCGAGGTAGGAGGGAACACTGAAGCTTTCTTT

D: TRBD1
V: TRBV7-2
length: 14
size: .
J: TRBJ1-6
CDR3: CASRGDRGSSPLHF
DNA: TGTGCCAGCAGGGGGGACAGGGGTTCTTCACCCCTCCACTTT

D: .
V: TRBV18
length: 14
size: once
J: TRBJ2-4
CDR3: CASSPQFSENIQYF
DNA: TGTGCCAGCTCACCACAGTTTTCGGAAAACATTCAGTACTTC

D: TRBD1
V: TRBV5-1
length: 14
size: .
J: TRBJ1-2
CDR3: CASSLWDSRSGYTF
DNA: TGCGCCAGCAGCTTATGGGACAGCCGGTCAGGCTACACCTTC

D: .
V: TRBV5-1
length: 17
size: .
J: TRBJ2-5
CDR3: CASSLIGLGGRQETQYF
DNA: TGCGCCAGCAGCTTAATTGGTCTGGGGGGTAGGCAAGAGACCCAGTACTTC